This T cell receptor (beta chain) was recorded in a study of metastatic and nonmetastatic thyroid tumors. V shed 4 bases and J shed 7 bases, with 19 bases lying between them. CDR3 size: 15 residues. CDR1 DFQATT and CDR2 SNEGSKA come from the germline V gene (reference sequence). Original data processing: Across clinicopathological groups, CDR3 differences served as the basis for building a distant-metastasis classifier for papillary thyroid cancer. MiXCR reprocessed the PCR reads for TCRdb. V and J calls and clone size were set by TCRdb, not the authors. This sample has some 18,000 clones, with 35% to 40% found just once. Patients had received no treatment of any kind before thyroid surgery.

Sequencing input: tumor tissue. The rearrangement joins TRBV20-1 to TRBJ2-2; no firm D call. This sequence was found in a female donor with papillary thyroid cancer or a benign thyroid nodule (not recorded which). Some clones in this sample may be carry-over from other donors' samples. CDR3 nucleotides: TGCAGTGCTACATTGACGGCGGATGGGTACGGGGAGCTGTTTTTT. Protein sequence: CSATLTADGYGELFF.